Below are 26 T cell receptor beta chains sequenced from a single sample in a study of blood T cell repertoires in COVID-19. Repertoires were generated with immunoSEQ multiplex PCR, while TCRdb's copy carries only in-frame clones and drops some. The data contain roughly 170,000 clones, more than 75% of them singletons. Sequenced sample: peripheral blood. Every receptor here comes from a woman aged 70 to 79 with COVID-19, enrolled during active disease.

The table lists this clone with a few counts. The chain combines TRBV11-2 with TRBJ1-2; TRBD1 might be the D (5 bases). Germline V gene data show CDR1 as SGHAT and CDR2 as FQNNGV. Trimming stripped 5 bases from V and 4 bases from J, with 11 bases between. The CDR3 is made up of 13 amino acids. CDR3 DNA: TGTGCCAGCAGCCCACAGGAGGGCTATGGCTACACCTTC. Translation gives CASSPQEGYGYTF.

This chain uses TRBV6-4 with TRBJ2-6; D unresolved. The CDR3 is 16 amino acids. CDR1 MRHNA and CDR2 SNTAGT come from the germline V gene. Trimming took 0 bases from V and 0 from J, leaving 6 bases between them. This CDR3 is CASSDSAGSGANVLTF. CDR3 nucleotides: TGTGCCAGCAGTGACTCGGCAGGCTCTGGGGCCAACGTCCTGACTTTC.

The chain couples TRBV12-1 to TRBJ2-5; the table's D call, TRBD2, has no DNA check behind it. TRBV12-1 is described as a pseudogene. The CDR3 has 15 residues. CDR3 loop: CASSVRDWRQETQYF. The DNA for the CDR3 is TGTGCCAGCAGCGTAAGGGACTGGAGGCAAGAGACCCAGTACTTC.

The genes are TRBV30 and TRBJ1-2, with 7 bases aligning to TRBD1. The germline V gene encodes CDR1 GTSNPN and CDR2 SVGIG (reference sequence). Germline trimming cut 4 bases from V and 8 bases from J; bases unmatched to any gene: 10. The CDR3 contains 13 residues. CDR3 nucleotide sequence: TGTGCCTGGATGGCCAGGGGGTACGGGGGCTACACCTTC. Its protein product is CAWMARGYGGYTF. Supplemented by reference TRBV30 and TRBJ1-2, the full variable domain reads SQTIHQWPATLVQPVGSPLSLECTVEGTSNPNLYWYRQAAGRGLQLLFYSVGIGQISSEVPQNLSASRPQDRQFILSSKKLLLSDSGFYLCAWMARGYGGYTFGSGTRLTVV.

The chain combines TRBV6-1 with TRBJ2-1; D is uncertain. CDR1 is MNHNS and CDR2 is SASEGT in the germline V gene. This CDR3 is built from 13 residues. Trimming took 5 bases from V and 4 from J, leaving 9 bases between them. The DNA of the CDR3 is TGTGCCAGCAGTTCGACTCATTACAATGAGCAGTTCTTC. It translates to CASSSTHYNEQFF.

The table lists this clone with a count of one. V usage is TRBV4-1 and J usage is TRBJ1-4; D unresolved. The germline V and J ends were trimmed by 1 base and 2 bases, with 8 bases remaining between them. Germline V gene lookup returns CDR1 MGHRA and CDR2 YSYEKL. There are 15 residues in the CDR3. DNA for the CDR3: TGCGCCAGCAGCCAAGCCGGTGGTACTAATGAAAAACTGTTTTTT. Amino acids: CASSQAGGTNEKLFF.

The V and J genes are TRBV28 and TRBJ2-5, with 8 bases aligning to TRBD2. Germline V lookup: CDR1 MDHEN, CDR2 SYDVKM. After removal of 6 bases from V and 4 bases from J, the junction contained 22 bases not matched to a gene. The CDR3 sequence is 19 residues long. The CDR3 is CASRGVLSASGGRRETQYF. CDR3 coding DNA: TGTGCCAGCAGGGGAGTTTTATCAGCCTCTGGCGGGAGGCGAGAGACCCAGTACTTC.

V usage is TRBV7-9 and J usage is TRBJ1-3; D is uncertain. V was clipped by 5 bases and J by 0 bases, with 14 bases between them. Germline CDR1 is SEHNR and CDR2 is FQNEAQ (reference sequence). This CDR3 comprises 16 residues. CDR3 region: CASSPRDLRSGNTIYF. Here the CDR3 DNA reads TGTGCCAGCAGCCCCCGGGATCTCCGCTCTGGAAACACCATATATTTT.

The chain couples TRBV28 to TRBJ1-5; 8 positions match TRBD1. V shed 6 bases, J shed 9 bases, and the junction held 16 bases outside the gene matches. The germline CDR1 and CDR2 sequences are MDHEN and SYDVKM. The CDR3 runs to 16 residues. The CDR3, as DNA: TGTGCCAGCAGAAATGGACAGGGCGGCCGCTATCGGCCCCAGCATTTT. It codes for CASRNGQGGRYRPQHF.

The J gene is TRBJ2-7, the V gene TRBV5-4; D perhaps matches TRBD2 (6 bases). Per the germline V gene, CDR1 is SGHNT and CDR2 is YYREEE (reference sequence). This CDR3 contains 13 residues. With 4 bases removed from V and 2 bases from J, the gap between germline ends came to 10 bases. This chain's CDR3 is CASSGGTAYEQYF. CDR3 bases: TGTGCCAGCAGCGGGGGGACGGCCTACGAGCAGTACTTC.

Details on this clone: A junction boundary mismatches the germline segment, possibly from a read error. The chain joins TRBV30 to TRBJ1-3, with D tentatively TRBD1 (6 bases). Germline V gene lookup returns CDR1 GTSNPN and CDR2 SVGIG (reference sequence). The CDR3 has 14 residues. CDR3 sequence reads: CVWTIGGLGNTIYF. The CDR3 DNA is TGTGTCTGGACGATCGGGGGGCTTGGAAACACCATATATTTT.

This chain connects TRBV9 to TRBJ2-5, with 10 positions matching TRBD2. The J segment lost 0 bases and the V segment lost 0 bases, leaving 2 bases of the junction unmatched. The CDR3 spans 16 residues. Germline V CDR1 and CDR2: SGDLS, YYNGEE. The chain's CDR3 is CASSVGAGGYQETQYF. The CDR3 DNA reads as TGTGCCAGCAGCGTAGGAGCGGGAGGGTACCAAGAGACCCAGTACTTC.

This clone was seen once. The chain has TRBV18 and TRBJ2-2; a possible D gene is TRBD2 (5 bases). The CDR3 covers 16 residues. The V and J ends lost 0 bases and 1 base respectively, with 9 bases between them. CDR1 is KGHSH and CDR2 is LQKENI in the germline V gene. The CDR3 DNA reads TGTGCCAGCTCACCACCGCAGCGGCGGAACACCGGGGAGCTGTTTTTT. Protein product: CASSPPQRRNTGELFF.

This chain connects TRBV7-9 to TRBJ1-2; 8 positions agree with TRBD1. Germline CDR1 reads SEHNR; CDR2 reads FQNEAQ (reference sequence). Trimming removed 0 bases from V and 5 bases from J; junction bases left unmatched: 2. The length of the CDR3 is 14 residues. In nucleotides, the CDR3 is TGTGCCAGCAGCTTAGCACAGGGGGAGTATGGCTACACCTTC. This codes for CASSLAQGEYGYTF.

This chain uses TRBV5-1 with TRBJ2-5, with D tentatively TRBD2 (7 bases). The V gene lost 1 base and the J gene lost 5 bases, with 12 bases spanning the gap. Germline V gene sequence: CDR1 SGHRS, CDR2 YFSETQ. The CDR3 consists of 14 residues. In nucleotides, the CDR3 is TGCGCCAGCAGCTTGACACAGGGAGGGGAGACCCAGTACTTC. Translation gives CASSLTQGGETQYF.

The CDR3 protein is CASSWGLQGAYGYTF. CDR3 nucleotides: TGCGCCAGCAGCTGGGGGCTCCAGGGGGCGTATGGCTACACCTTC. This rearrangement joins TRBV5-1 to TRBJ1-2; 8 bases are a match to TRBD1. J lost 5 bases, V lost 3 bases, and 9 bases had no gene match. CDR3 length: 15 residues. Germline V gene sequence: CDR1 SGHRS, CDR2 YFSETQ.

The chain employs TRBV4-2 and TRBJ1-6, with a tentative D call TRBD1 (6 bases). The CDR3 is made up of 15 amino acids. CDR1 and CDR2 from the germline V gene are LGHNA and YNFKEQ. V gave up 3 bases and J gave up 9 bases, with 15 bases separating them. CDR3 sequence reads: CASSQAQGNLSPLHF. Written as DNA, the CDR3 is TGTGCCAGCAGCCAGGCACAGGGAAACCTTTCACCCCTCCACTTT.

The rearrangement joins TRBV28 to TRBJ1-1; D gene uncertain. Germline assignment: CDR1 MDHEN and CDR2 SYDVKM. This CDR3 spans 10 amino acids. Trimming removed 5 bases from V and 11 bases from J, with 9 bases in between. The CDR3 DNA follows: TGTGCCAGCAGTAGCTGGGAGGCTTTCTTT. Protein product: CASSSWEAFF.

Comments on this clone: The same CDR3 arises from other DNA sequences in this sample as well. This chain connects TRBV30 to TRBJ1-1; D remains ambiguous. Germline V lookup: CDR1 GTSNPN, CDR2 SVGIG (reference sequence). The germline V and J ends were trimmed by 1 base and 0 bases, with 6 bases remaining between them. The CDR3 contains 13 residues. CDR3 DNA: TGTGCCTGGAGTGGCCAGATGAACACTGAAGCTTTCTTT. It is translated as CAWSGQMNTEAFF.

This chain uses TRBV15 with TRBJ2-7; 9 nucleotides align to TRBD1. CDR3 length equals 15 residues. CDR1 is LNHNV, CDR2 YYDKDF, per germline (reference sequence). V was clipped by 5 bases and J by 2 bases; unmatched bases: 7. The CDR3 protein is CATSARRTGAYEQYF. The CDR3 bases are TGTGCCACCAGCGCGAGGAGGACAGGGGCCTACGAGCAGTACTTC. Full variable domain (remainder filled in from reference TRBV15 and TRBJ2-7): DAMVIQNPRYQVTQFGKPVTLSCSQTLNHNVMYWYQQKSSQAPKLLFHYYDKDFNNEADTPDNFQSRRPNTSFCFLDIRSPGLGDTAMYLCATSARRTGAYEQYFGPGTRLTVT.

CDR3 sequence reads: CASSHIFRGSPKKLFF. DNA for the CDR3: TGTGCCAGCAGCCATATCTTCAGGGGAAGTCCCAAAAAACTGTTTTTT. This rearrangement joins TRBV28 to TRBJ1-4, with D maybe TRBD1 (6 bases). The CDR3 is 16 residues long. The ends were cut back, 6 bases at V and 9 bases at J, with 23 bases in the middle. The germline CDR1 and CDR2 sequences are MDHEN and SYDVKM.

The V call is TRBV11-3, the J call TRBJ2-7; 9 nucleotides match TRBD2. Germline CDR1 SGHNT, CDR2 YENEEA. The CDR3 covers 16 residues. V trimming: 5 bases; J trimming: 0 bases; junction bases outside the gene matches: 8. CDR3 amino acids: CASSPSRGGVSYEQYF. The CDR3 DNA reads as TGTGCCAGCAGCCCATCGCGGGGGGGCGTCTCCTACGAGCAGTACTTC.

This chain joins TRBV19 and TRBJ2-1; 8 positions agree with TRBD2. Germline V lookup: CDR1 LNHDA, CDR2 SQIVND (reference sequence). The J segment lost 9 bases and the V segment lost 11 bases, leaving 15 bases of the junction unmatched. The CDR3 consists of 14 residues. The CDR3 loop is CASLSGGAGGEQFF. The DNA for the CDR3 is TGTGCCTCCCTTTCCGGGGGCGCGGGGGGTGAGCAGTTCTTC.

J is TRBJ1-4 and V is TRBV7-9, with D perhaps TRBD1 (5 bases). Germline V gene sequence: CDR1 SEHNR, CDR2 FQNEAQ (reference sequence). The V gene lost 1 base and the J gene lost 4 bases, with 7 bases spanning the gap. The CDR3 is made up of 14 amino acids. For the CDR3, the DNA is TGTGCCAGCAGCTTAGAGGGGCGTAATGAAAAACTGTTTTTT. Translating gives CASSLEGRNEKLFF.

For the CDR3, the DNA is TGTGCCAGCAGAGGACCCGAACCGACAGGGGTAAGCTCCTACGAGCAGTACTTC. It translates to CASRGPEPTGVSSYEQYF. The chain combines TRBV28 with TRBJ2-7; 8 nucleotides align to TRBD1. The CDR3 has 18 residues. The germline gives CDR1 MDHEN, CDR2 SYDVKM. Trimming took 6 bases from V and 0 from J; bases not matched to a gene: 16. Full variable domain (remainder filled in from reference TRBV28 and TRBJ2-7): DVKVTQSSRYLVKRTGEKVFLECVQDMDHENMFWYRQDPGLGLRLIYFSYDVKMKEKGDIPEGYSVSREKKERFSLILESASTNQTSMYLCASRGPEPTGVSSYEQYFGPGTRLTVT.

The chain carries TRBV5-1 and TRBJ1-2, with TRBD1 identical over 7 bases. CDR1 SGHRS and CDR2 YFSETQ come from the germline V gene. This CDR3 is built from 15 residues. Trimming took 0 bases from V and 0 from J; bases not matched to a gene: 2. This chain's CDR3 is CASSLEGASNYGYTF. CDR3 bases: TGCGCCAGCAGCTTGGAGGGGGCTTCTAACTATGGCTACACCTTC. The whole variable domain, remainder taken from reference TRBV5-1 and TRBJ1-2, is KAGVTQTPRYLIKTRGQQVTLSCSPISGHRSVSWYQQTPGQGLQFLFEYFSETQRNKGNFPGRFSGRQFSNSRSEMNVSTLELGDSALYLCASSLEGASNYGYTFGSGTRLTVV.